This TCR beta chain was documented in a study of CD8+CD57+ T cells in acquired aplastic anemia (dated by TCRdb to 2016 to 2018). Study-wide context: Extracted DNA from sorted CD4+ and CD8+ cells averaged around 3.2 ug, ranging from about 0.19 to 30 ug. A CD8+CD57+ expansion meant a frequency higher than the mean frequency seen in healthy subjects. The paper as a whole reports these results and caveats: Roughly 30 CD8+ CDR3 sequences were found to be shared between patients and controls, but these sequences appeared to be highly expressed in patients and within the immunodominant clones of the patients. No significant difference in CD8+ Simpson's diversity was found between patients and healthy controls (P=0.060).

TCR beta VDJ combination and CDR3 sequence profiling used genomic DNA as the template. An Illumina HiSeq 2000 was the platform used for TCR repertoire sequencing. In the source study's methods: Repertoire assessment relied on Simpson's diversity index, CDR3 size and DJ length profiles, and TRBV/TRBJ rearrangement plots. The most abundant DNA sequence in the deep sequencing data was defined as the immunodominant clone. CDR3 amino acid sequences were screened for sharing across subjects and were compared with published repertoires and the VDJdb database. TCRdb took the public reads, trimmed them with fastp at Q25, ran MiXCR for clone calling and kept in-frame beta chains. Rows are unified per CDR3 protein, each entry keeping the most common DNA and genes. The V and J calls follow TCRdb's processing rather than the paper's. In this sample the table shows 450,000 to 550,000 distinct CDR3 sequences, approximately 33% of which occur a single time. The top ten clonotypes cover under 0.95% of the sample.

Expansion of CD8+CD57+ cells had been shown by flow cytometry in the patients chosen for sequencing. All patients had severe acquired aplastic anemia diagnosed by International Study of Aplastic Anemia and Agranulocytosis and Camitta criteria. No patient had received any therapy when blood was sampled. TCR repertoires of sorted CD4+ and CD8+ blood T cells from severe aplastic anemia patients and healthy subjects were deep-sequenced in the study. Patients were enrolled in the USA under clinicaltrials.gov protocols 00001620, 01623167, 00001397, 00071045, 00081523 and 00961064. Ficoll-Paque density gradient centrifugation was used to isolate peripheral blood mononuclear cells. CD4+ and CD8+ T cells were sorted by FACS or magnetic beads before DNA extraction. From the cysteine up to the phenylalanine, the CDR3 has a length of 13 residues. Only the CDR3 DNA is retained, 39 bases long and in frame from the first base. The germline V gene yields ENHRY for CDR1 and SYGVKD for CDR2.

Turning to this clonotype: Its cognate antigen has yet to be identified. Mismatch with germline at one junction end may stem from a read error.

The V gene is TRBV10-3 and the J gene is TRBJ1-2, with 7 bases in between that match TRBD1. Sequencing was carried out using sorted CD4+, CD8+, or CD8+CD57+ T cells (not recorded which) from PBMCs. The receptor was isolated from a human donor with aplastic anemia. The CDR3 reads as follows: CASSSRDSHGYTF. The bases read TGTGCCAGCAGTTCCCGGGACAGTCATGGCTACACCTTC.